A selection of T cell receptor beta chains follows, all from one sample in a study of shared clonotypes between healthy human individuals. Some clones are missing from TCRdb's copy, which holds only in-frame ones; the method was immunoSEQ multiplex PCR. This table holds about 2.4 million clones, about 92% found once. Sequenced input: naive CD4+ T cells sorted from blood. These TCRs come from a man aged 18 to 35 in good health. Both conserved end residues are part of each CDR3. The order of the fields is J gene, D gene, CDR3 length, V gene, CDR3 protein. A D gene is named only where the DNA matches it firmly.

>TRBJ1-2|NA|14|TRBV6-5
CASSPDSLLYGYTF
>TRBJ2-7|NA|13|TRBV28
CASSLVRVREQYF
>TRBJ1-6|NA|11|TRBV27
CASGRVSPLHF
>TRBJ2-7|NA|15|TRBV28
CASSSPGLGSYEQYF
>TRBJ2-7|TRBD1|17|TRBV13
CASKRVMYGTGPYEQYF
>TRBJ2-2|NA|15|TRBV5-1
CASSLAEGGAGELFF
>TRBJ1-4|NA|15|TRBV2
CASSRGFATNEKLFF
>TRBJ2-7|TRBD2|15|TRBV2
CASSSGTSGTYEQYF
>TRBJ2-3|TRBD2|15|TRBV5-4
CASSFPGLAGDTQYF
>TRBJ1-1|NA|11|TRBV5-1
CASSTGSEAFF
>TRBJ2-3|NA|16|TRBV18
CASSPPNSARTDTQYF
>TRBJ2-2|NA|16|TRBV12-5
CASAHLSGSGIGELFF
>TRBJ2-5|TRBD1|15|TRBV6-1
CASSGPGTAQETQYF
>TRBJ2-3|TRBD2|15|TRBV30
CAWSRLSGGADTQYF
>TRBJ1-6|TRBD1|15|TRBV4-2
CASSQDRGGDSPLHF
>TRBJ2-5|NA|14|TRBV27
CASGTGTNQETQYF
>TRBJ2-7|NA|15|TRBV5-5
CASSPPGTVPYEQYF
>TRBJ1-2|NA|15|TRBV6-5
CASSSRWEKSYGYTF
>TRBJ2-3|TRBD1|16|TRBV7-3
CASSLSGTGGLDTQYF
>TRBJ1-2|NA|17|TRBV30
CAWSVRAVNTPGYGYTF
>TRBJ1-1|NA|12|TRBV29-1
CSVREGRGEAFF
>TRBJ2-3|NA|12|TRBV7-9
CASEDETDTQYF
>TRBJ2-5|NA|12|TRBV30
CACHRTGETQYF
>TRBJ1-2|NA|14|TRBV2
CASSENSYNYGYTF
>NA|TRBD2|16|TRBV6-5
CASSYVGLAGSYEQYF
>TRBJ1-1|NA|14|TRBV5-1
CASSLVSRDTEAFF
>TRBJ1-2|NA|13|TRBV30
CAWSPPSNYGYTF
>TRBJ1-1|NA|13|TRBV18
CASSPSVNTEAFF
>TRBJ2-1|TRBD1|16|TRBV5-4
CASSPGQGIIYNEQFF
>TRBJ2-2|NA|13|TRBV18
CASSPDRTGELFF
>TRBJ2-2|NA|13|TRBV2
CASSERGTGELFF
>TRBJ2-7|NA|13|TRBV15
CATSKLGLHEQYF
>TRBJ2-6|NA|14|TRBV2
CAESRGSGANVLTF
>TRBJ2-3|TRBD2|14|TRBV7-3
CASSSGLVTDTQYF
>TRBJ2-2|NA|14|TRBV7-6
CASSQVRNTGELFF
>TRBJ2-1|NA|16|TRBV7-7
CASSLGVLRPMDEQFF
>TRBJ1-2|NA|13|TRBV28
CASSSPTHYGYTF
>TRBJ1-1|NA|14|TRBV5-5
CASSRGTANTEAFF
>TRBJ1-5|TRBD1|17|TRBV2
CASRPVGGTVVDQPQHF
>TRBJ2-5|NA|11|TRBV20-1
CSAWAPETQYF
>TRBJ1-3|NA|16|TRBV11-2
CASTTGAGGAGNTIYF
>TRBJ2-1|TRBD2|15|TRBV10-3
CAISLLAGVGNEQFF
>TRBJ2-7|NA|14|TRBV7-2
CASSGDIIGVEQYF
>TRBJ1-1|NA|14|TRBV6-6
CASSPQEIQTEAFF
>TRBJ2-5|NA|14|TRBV9
CASSVAANQETQYF
>TRBJ1-3|NA|18|TRBV21-1
CASSKMTRGPGLGNTIYF
>TRBJ1-1|NA|12|TRBV28
CASSTLNTEAFF
>TRBJ2-5|TRBD2|15|TRBV2
CASSERLGGGETQYF
>TRBJ2-7|NA|15|TRBV5-1
CASSLEGEGRAEQYF
>TRBJ1-4|NA|17|TRBV19
CASSIRRGGATNEKLFF
>TRBJ2-3|NA|11|TRBV20-1
CSAHYGDTQYF
>TRBJ2-2|NA|12|TRBV14
CASSPRSGELFF
>TRBJ2-2|NA|14|TRBV14
CATHGGRPTGELFF
>TRBJ2-1|TRBD2|18|TRBV19
CASRLRTGTSGFYNEQFF
>TRBJ2-1|NA|12|TRBV29-1
CSATPLAGEQFF
>TRBJ2-7|TRBD1|14|TRBV4-1
CASSPGQGIYEQYF